The next 10 T cell receptor beta chains were all read from a single sample in a study of T cells after yellow fever vaccination. One entry per CDR3 protein results from TCRdb running MiXCR on the 5' RACE reads. The table has around 310,000 distinct CDR3 sequences, 4% to 5.5% seen once; the top ten hold approximately 20%. The source was PBMCs, collected 15 days after the yellow fever booster vaccination. Source of these receptors: a young man who received the YFV17D yellow fever vaccine.

This chain links TRBV4-1 with TRBJ2-7; the match to TRBD2 covers 9 bases. After removal of 3 bases from V and 11 bases from J, the junction contained 11 bases not matched to a gene. This CDR3 comprises 14 residues. CDR1 is MGHRA, CDR2 YSYEKL, per germline. CDR3 amino acids: CASSQPREGSREYF. As DNA, the CDR3 is TGCGCCAGCAGCCAGCCGCGGGAGGGCTCTCGGGAGTACTTC.

This clonotype was observed at least ten times. J is TRBJ1-5 and V is TRBV12-3 or TRBV12-4; D gene ambiguous. This CDR3 comprises 12 residues. V was clipped by 2 bases and J by 6 bases, with 5 bases between them. The CDR3 reads CASSLKGQPQHF. CDR3 nucleotides: TGTGCCAGCAGTTTAAAGGGTCAGCCCCAGCATTTT.

This clonotype showed up many times. The CDR3 protein is CAISKRTDTQYF. DNA for the CDR3: TGTGCCATCAGTAAGAGGACAGATACGCAGTATTTT. The chain combines TRBV10-3 with TRBJ2-3; D unclear. V gave up 5 bases and J gave up 3 bases, with 6 bases separating them. Germline-derived CDR1 and CDR2 are ENHRY and SYGVKD. The CDR3 is 12 amino acids.

This clonotype was detected ten times or more. This chain joins TRBV6-2 or TRBV6-3 and TRBJ1-1, with 9 bases matching TRBD1. The V gene end was trimmed by 8 bases and the J gene end by 5 bases; junction bases not matched to a gene: 6. Germline CDR1 is MNHEY and CDR2 is SVGEGT. The CDR3 sequence is 13 residues long. The CDR3 bases are TGTGCCAGCGGACAGGGGCCGTGGACTGAAGCTTTCTTT. This encodes CASGQGPWTEAFF.

This clonotype has a count of ten or more. The chain uses TRBV11-1 and TRBJ2-6; 8 bases are a match to TRBD1. J lost 2 bases, V lost 4 bases, and 13 bases had no gene match. In germline, CDR1 is SGHAT, CDR2 FQDESV (reference sequence). CDR3 length equals 19 residues. Here the CDR3 DNA reads TGTGCCAGCAGCTCATTAGGTAGCAGGGGGCCGGCTGGGGCCAACGTCCTGACTTTC. This gives the protein CASSSLGSRGPAGANVLTF.

Many counts were recorded for this clonotype. The chain has TRBV10-3 and TRBJ2-5, with 7 bases identical to TRBD2. V shed 4 bases, J shed 3 bases, and the junction held 8 bases outside the gene matches. The length of the CDR3 is 15 residues. Germline V gene data show CDR1 as ENHRY and CDR2 as SYGVKD. The DNA for the CDR3 is TGTGCCATCAGTGCCGCCGGGACTAAGAAAGAGACCCAGTACTTC. This translates into CAISAAGTKKETQYF.

This clonotype was seen repeatedly, ten times or more. The rearrangement uses TRBV20-1 and TRBJ1-4; maybe TRBD1 (5 bases). The CDR3 sequence is 13 residues long. Per germline, CDR1 DFQATT and CDR2 SNEGSKA (reference sequence). V was shortened by 3 bases and J by 11 bases, with 16 bases between the two germline ends. CDR3 DNA sequence: TGCAGTGCTAGTAAAGACAGCTCGAGGAAACTGTTTTTT. Its translation is CSASKDSSRKLFF.

The rearrangement joins TRBV4-3 to TRBJ1-4; the D gene is possibly TRBD1 (5 bases). CDR1 is LGHNA, CDR2 YSLEER, per germline. The CDR3 spans 15 residues. Trimming removed 0 bases at V and 7 bases at J, with 12 bases between. The CDR3 reads CASSQDRGGGEKLFF. The CDR3 DNA sequence: TGCGCCAGCAGCCAAGATAGGGGAGGTGGTGAAAAACTGTTTTTT.

This clonotype appeared a few times. The chain combines TRBV29-1 with TRBJ1-1, with 7 nucleotides matching TRBD1. This CDR3 is built from 12 residues. Germline assignment: CDR1 SQVTM and CDR2 ANQGSEA. Unmatched junction bases numbered 1, after V lost 2 bases and J lost 4 bases. CDR3 in amino acids: CSVETGATEAFF. CDR3 nucleotide sequence: TGCAGCGTTGAAACAGGGGCCACTGAAGCTTTCTTT.

This clonotype was observed at least ten times. The gene calls are TRBV6-6 and TRBJ1-1; TRBD1 matches 11 bases. Germline V gene data show CDR1 as MNHNY and CDR2 as SVGAGI (reference sequence). V trimming: 6 bases; J trimming: 6 bases; junction bases outside the gene matches: 21. This CDR3 comprises 19 residues. The CDR3 sequence: CASSTILPRYPGQGAEAFF. CDR3 nucleotides: TGTGCCAGCAGCACTATTCTCCCTAGATATCCGGGACAGGGGGCTGAAGCTTTCTTT.